Presented here are 25 T cell receptor beta chains from one specimen sequenced in a study of T cell repertoires in cytomegalovirus infection. TCRdb recomputed calls from the reads with MiXCR, one row per CDR3 protein. The top ten clones hold around 3% of a sample with more than 650,000 distinct CDR3 sequences, about a third of them seen once. Sequencing was performed on PBMCs. The receptors derive from a human donor in good health (CMV status not recorded). Some clones in this sample may be carry-over from other donors' samples.

V usage is TRBV28 and J usage is TRBJ1-1; 7 bases are shared with TRBD1. This CDR3 has 13 residues. CDR1 is MDHEN, CDR2 SYDVKM, per germline. Trimming removed 3 bases from V and 10 bases from J; junction bases left unmatched: 8. CDR3 nucleotide sequence: TGTGCCAGCAGTTTGCCCGAAGGGGGCCCAGCTTTCTTT. Translation: CASSLPEGGPAFF.

This clonotype was found a few times. One end of the junction varies from germline; a read error may be responsible. The rearrangement uses TRBV6-1 and TRBJ2-3, with 10 bases that match TRBD2. Germline V gene sequence: CDR1 MNHNS, CDR2 SASEGT. This CDR3 has 15 amino acids. This chain's CDR3 is CASREAGGFTDTQYF. The CDR3 bases are TGTGCCAGCAGGGAAGCGGGAGGGTTCACAGATACGCAGTATTTT.

The CDR3 loop reads CASSYRDRSLNGYTF. DNA for the CDR3: TGTGCCAGCAGTTACCGGGACAGATCTTTGAATGGCTACACCTTC. This rearrangement joins TRBV6-5 to TRBJ1-2; 7 bases fit TRBD1. The V gene's germline CDR1 is MNHEY and CDR2 SVGAGI. The CDR3 totals 15 residues. V lost 2 bases, J lost 6 bases, and 9 bases stayed unmatched.

This clonotype was counted once. The chain has TRBV4-1 and TRBJ1-2; no firm D call. This CDR3 contains 15 residues. CDR1 MGHRA and CDR2 YSYEKL come from the germline V gene. V gave up 1 base and J gave up 8 bases, with 17 bases separating them. The CDR3 is CASSQGPGQPRGYTF. The CDR3 DNA reads as TGCGCCAGCAGCCAAGGGCCGGGCCAACCTAGAGGCTACACCTTC.

This chain joins TRBV7-2 and TRBJ2-1; 10 positions agree with TRBD2. Trimming at V came to 1 base and at J to 11 bases, leaving 14 bases not matched to a gene. The CDR3 runs 17 residues. CDR1 and CDR2 (germline): SGHTA, FQGNSA. Written as DNA, the CDR3 is TGTGCCAGCAGCTTAGTCGTGGATTTAGCGGGAGGCCGAAAGCAGTTCTTC. Its translation: CASSLVVDLAGGRKQFF.

The DNA for the CDR3 is TGTGCCAGCAGAGCGGGACTAGCGGGGACATACAATGAGCAGTTCTTC. It yields the protein CASRAGLAGTYNEQFF. This chain links TRBV6-1 with TRBJ2-1; 13 bases match TRBD2. In germline, CDR1 is MNHNS, CDR2 SASEGT. Trimming removed 6 bases from V and 4 bases from J; junction bases left unmatched: 6. This CDR3 is built from 16 residues.

The CDR3 region has the DNA TGCGCCAGCAGGACAGCGCCATCCTACGAGCAGTACTTC. This codes for CASRTAPSYEQYF. The gene calls are TRBV5-1 and TRBJ2-7, with TRBD1 as a possible D gene (5 bases). Trimming stripped 5 bases from V and 1 base from J, with 10 bases between. There are 13 residues in the CDR3. Germline CDR1 reads SGHRS; CDR2 reads YFSETQ.

This clonotype was seen a single time. A much larger clone is a single base away; this may be a read error. The rearrangement joins TRBV7-8 to TRBJ1-3; 8 bases agree with TRBD1. The CDR3 loop spans 15 amino acids. Looked up from germline, CDR1 is SGHVS and CDR2 is FQNEAQ. The CDR3 loop is CASSTGTGSGNTLYF. CDR3 coding DNA: TGTGCCAGCAGCACAGGGACAGGCTCTGGAAACACCCTATATTTT.

V is TRBV6-6 and J is TRBJ2-2, with D perhaps matching TRBD1 (6 bases). The CDR3 is made up of 16 amino acids. Trimming pared 5 bases from V and 1 base from J, leaving 14 bases between. The V gene's germline CDR1 is MNHNY and CDR2 SVGAGI (reference sequence). The CDR3: CASSPTGRGNTGELFF. Here the CDR3 DNA reads TGTGCCAGCAGTCCTACAGGGCGAGGGAACACCGGGGAGCTGTTTTTT.

This clonotype was picked up many times. CDR3 coding DNA: TGTGCCAGCAGCTTAGAGGGCCCGCATGAAGAGACCCAGTACTTC. Translating it yields CASSLEGPHEETQYF. V usage is TRBV7-8 and J usage is TRBJ2-5; D ambiguous. The V gene's germline CDR1 is SGHVS and CDR2 FQNEAQ. The V gene lost 1 base and the J gene lost 3 bases, with 12 bases spanning the gap. This CDR3 region has 15 residues.

The chain recombines TRBV28 with TRBJ1-6; TRBD1 might be the D (5 bases). V was clipped by 8 bases and J by 7 bases, with 15 bases between them. CDR1 is MDHEN, CDR2 SYDVKM, per germline. The CDR3 has 14 amino acids. CDR3 sequence reads: CASGSRVANSPLHF. The CDR3 region has the DNA TGTGCCAGCGGATCCAGGGTTGCGAATTCACCCCTCCACTTT.

The chain carries TRBV29-1 and TRBJ2-1; unclear D gene. The V gene lost 4 bases and the J gene lost 7 bases, with 5 bases spanning the gap. In germline, CDR1 is SQVTM, CDR2 ANQGSEA. The CDR3 sequence is 10 residues long. The CDR3 loop is CSVGWNEQFF. CDR3 coding DNA: TGCAGCGTTGGGTGGAATGAGCAGTTCTTC.

The genes are TRBV10-3 and TRBJ2-7; D could derive from TRBD1 or TRBD2 (6 bases each). This CDR3 is built from 11 residues. Germline CDR1 and CDR2: ENHRY and SYGVKD. Between the trimmed V and J ends, which lost 6 bases and 5 bases, there was a span of 8 bases. CDR3 amino acids: CAIREGDEQYF. In DNA form, the CDR3 reads TGTGCCATCAGGGAGGGGGACGAGCAGTACTTC.

The table lists this clonotype with a few counts. The chain carries TRBV30 and TRBJ2-7, with D unresolved. Germline V gene data show CDR1 as GTSNPN and CDR2 as SVGIG (reference sequence). V lost 0 bases and J lost 4, with 4 bases in between. CDR3 length: 11 amino acids. This CDR3 reads CAWSVSYEQYF. The CDR3 coding sequence is TGTGCCTGGAGTGTATCATACGAGCAGTACTTC.

This clonotype was recorded only once. The chain uses TRBV4-1 and TRBJ2-7, with 7 bases that match TRBD1. Germline CDR1 and CDR2: MGHRA and YSYEKL. V lost 4 bases, J lost 0 bases, and 6 bases stayed unmatched. CDR3 length: 15 amino acids. The CDR3 sequence: CASSLLGQSSYEQYF. The CDR3 nucleotides read TGCGCCAGCAGCCTACTGGGACAGAGCTCCTACGAGCAGTACTTC.

J is TRBJ1-5 and V is TRBV28; the D gene is possibly TRBD1 (6 bases). V was shortened by 7 bases and J by 6 bases, with 19 bases between the two germline ends. In germline, CDR1 is MDHEN, CDR2 SYDVKM. The CDR3 sequence is 15 residues long. CDR3 bases: TGTGCCAGCACCTTCGGACGGGGGGGCCGTCAGCCCCAGCATTTT. Residues: CASTFGRGGRQPQHF.

As regards this clonotype: Being one base from a much bigger clone, this may be a read error. CDR3 sequence (DNA): TGTGCCAGCCCCCCGGGGGGCCCCAATCAGCCCCAGCATTTT. Its protein is CASPPGGPNQPQHF. The gene calls are TRBV27 and TRBJ1-5; weak D call: TRBD1 (6 bases). Germline V gene lookup returns CDR1 MNHEY and CDR2 SMNVEV (reference sequence). The CDR3 is 14 residues long. Trimming cost V 8 bases and J 3 bases, with 14 bases left between them.

The rearrangement joins TRBV3-1 to TRBJ2-2; 7 bases agree with TRBD1. This CDR3 region has 17 residues. From germline, CDR1 is LGHDT and CDR2 YNNKEL (reference sequence). J was trimmed by 5 bases and V by 3 bases; bases with no gene match: 12. The CDR3 sequence is CASSHPQTGRGTGELFF. The DNA of the CDR3 is TGTGCCAGCAGCCATCCCCAGACAGGGAGAGGGACCGGGGAGCTGTTTTTT.

This clonotype was seen only a few times. The chain has TRBV4-1 and TRBJ2-7; D ambiguous. This CDR3 region has 16 residues. Germline V lookup: CDR1 MGHRA, CDR2 YSYEKL. V lost 2 bases to trimming and J lost 1 base, with 15 bases between them. The DNA for the CDR3 is TGCGCCAGCAGCCAAAATCCGCGGCGGTTATCCTACGAGCAGTACTTC. The encoded protein is CASSQNPRRLSYEQYF.

This clonotype came up a few times. A single base separates this from a much larger clone, so it may be a read error. The CDR3 bases are TGTGCCAGCAGCTTAGGTCTCGGGGAGCTGTTTTTT. Encoded protein: CASSLGLGELFF. The V and J genes are TRBV7-6 and TRBJ2-2, with no clear D. The CDR3 spans 12 residues. The ends were cut back, 1 base at V and 7 bases at J, with 4 bases in the middle. From germline, CDR1 is SGHVS and CDR2 FNYEAQ.

This clonotype was observed a few times. J is TRBJ2-3 and V is TRBV4-2; perhaps TRBD2 as D (7 bases). The CDR3 contains 17 residues. V gave up 2 bases and J gave up 3 bases, with 18 bases separating them. Per germline, CDR1 LGHNA and CDR2 YNFKEQ. CDR3 bases: TGTGCCAGCAGCCAAAGCCCAAGGGGGGGAGAGACAGATACGCAGTATTTT. Its protein product is CASSQSPRGGETDTQYF.

Note on this clonotype: A much larger clone sits a single nucleotide away, making a read error possible. The DNA of the CDR3 is TGTGCCAGCCCTATCCCGGGACTAGTAACAGATACGCAGTCTTTT. This codes for CASPIPGLVTDTQSF. This rearrangement joins TRBV6-5 to TRBJ2-3; 8 bases line up with TRBD2. CDR1 and CDR2 (germline): MNHEY, SVGAGI. The CDR3 is made up of 15 amino acids.

The V call is TRBV5-1, the J call TRBJ1-1; 9 positions agree with TRBD1. Germline CDR1 SGHRS, CDR2 YFSETQ. J lost 8 bases, V lost 0 bases, and 11 bases had no gene match. This CDR3 spans 16 amino acids. The CDR3 bases are TGCGCCAGCAGCTTGGCCTTTCGGACAGGGGACGCCGAAGCTTTCTTT. Translation: CASSLAFRTGDAEAFF.

The chain carries TRBV20-1 and TRBJ2-3, with D unresolved. Germline V gene lookup returns CDR1 DFQATT and CDR2 SNEGSKA (reference sequence). This CDR3 has 14 amino acids. In DNA form, the CDR3 reads TGCATCATGACCCCCCCAACTAGCACAGATACGCAGTATTTT. Encoded protein: CIMTPPTSTDTQYF.

The rearrangement joins TRBV7-6 to TRBJ1-2; 11 bases are shared with TRBD1. This CDR3 has 15 residues. V lost 5 bases to trimming and J lost 2 bases; unmatched junction nucleotides: 4. Germline CDR1 and CDR2: SGHVS and FNYEAQ. CDR3 loop: CASSPWTGGNYGYTF. DNA for the CDR3: TGTGCCAGCAGCCCCTGGACAGGGGGCAACTATGGCTACACCTTC.